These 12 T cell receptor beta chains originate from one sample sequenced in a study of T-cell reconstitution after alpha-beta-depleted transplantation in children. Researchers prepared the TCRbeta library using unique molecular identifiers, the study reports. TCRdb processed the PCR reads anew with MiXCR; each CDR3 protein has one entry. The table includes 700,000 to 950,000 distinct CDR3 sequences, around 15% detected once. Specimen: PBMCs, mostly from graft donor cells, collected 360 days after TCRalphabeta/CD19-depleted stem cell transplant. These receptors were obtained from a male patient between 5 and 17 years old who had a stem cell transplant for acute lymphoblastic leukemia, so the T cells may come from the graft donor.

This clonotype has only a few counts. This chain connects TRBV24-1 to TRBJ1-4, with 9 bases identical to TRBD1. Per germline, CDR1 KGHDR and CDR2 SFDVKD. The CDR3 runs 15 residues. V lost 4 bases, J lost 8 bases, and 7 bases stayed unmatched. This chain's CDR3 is CATSEPGQGNEKLFF. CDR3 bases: TGTGCCACCAGTGAGCCGGGACAGGGAAACGAAAAACTGTTTTTT.

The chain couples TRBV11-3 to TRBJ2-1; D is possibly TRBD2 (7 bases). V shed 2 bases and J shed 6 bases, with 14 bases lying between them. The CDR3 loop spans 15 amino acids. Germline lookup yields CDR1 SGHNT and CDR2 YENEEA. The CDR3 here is CASSLRGAGVNEQFF. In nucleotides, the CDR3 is TGTGCCAGCAGCTTACGGGGGGCGGGAGTCAATGAGCAGTTCTTC.

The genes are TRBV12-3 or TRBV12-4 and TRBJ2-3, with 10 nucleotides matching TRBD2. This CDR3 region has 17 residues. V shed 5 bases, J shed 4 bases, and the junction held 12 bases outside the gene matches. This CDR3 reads CASSPLRSGRSPDTQYF. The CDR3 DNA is TGTGCCAGCAGTCCCCTACGTAGCGGGAGGTCCCCAGATACGCAGTATTTT.

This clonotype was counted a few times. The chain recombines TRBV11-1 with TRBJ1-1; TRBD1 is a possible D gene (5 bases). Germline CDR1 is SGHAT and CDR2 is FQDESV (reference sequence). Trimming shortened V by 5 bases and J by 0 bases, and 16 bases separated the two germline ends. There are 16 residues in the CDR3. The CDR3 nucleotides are TGTGCCAGCAGCCCACCGAACCAGGGCATGAACACTGAAGCTTTCTTT. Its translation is CASSPPNQGMNTEAFF.

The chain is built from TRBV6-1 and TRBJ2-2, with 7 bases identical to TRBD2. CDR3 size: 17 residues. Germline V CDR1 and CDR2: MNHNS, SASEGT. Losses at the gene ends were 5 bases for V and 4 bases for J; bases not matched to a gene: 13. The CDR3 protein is CASSRLAWRRPTGELFF. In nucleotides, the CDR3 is TGTGCCAGCAGTCGACTAGCCTGGAGGAGACCCACCGGGGAGCTGTTTTTT.

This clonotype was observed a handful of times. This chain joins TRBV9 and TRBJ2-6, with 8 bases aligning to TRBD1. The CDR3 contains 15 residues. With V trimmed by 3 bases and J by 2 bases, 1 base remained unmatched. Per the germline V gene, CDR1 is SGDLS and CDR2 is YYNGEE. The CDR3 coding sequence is TGTGCCAGCAGCGCAGGGGGCACTGGGGCCAACGTCCTGACTTTC. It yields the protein CASSAGGTGANVLTF.

The CDR3 is CASSVTVQGQETQYF. Written as DNA, the CDR3 is TGTGCCAGCAGCGTGACTGTACAGGGCCAAGAGACCCAGTACTTC. The gene calls are TRBV7-9 and TRBJ2-5, with D perhaps matching TRBD1 (6 bases). The CDR3 covers 15 residues. Per the germline V gene, CDR1 is SEHNR and CDR2 is FQNEAQ (reference sequence). The V end lost 5 bases, the J end lost 1 base, and 14 bases lay between the germline ends.

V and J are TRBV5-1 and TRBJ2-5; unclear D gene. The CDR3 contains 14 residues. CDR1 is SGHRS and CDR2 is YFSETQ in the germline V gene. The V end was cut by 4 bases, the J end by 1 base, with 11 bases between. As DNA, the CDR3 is TGCGCCAGCAGCAACTTCGGGCCCCAAGAGACCCAGTACTTC. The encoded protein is CASSNFGPQETQYF.

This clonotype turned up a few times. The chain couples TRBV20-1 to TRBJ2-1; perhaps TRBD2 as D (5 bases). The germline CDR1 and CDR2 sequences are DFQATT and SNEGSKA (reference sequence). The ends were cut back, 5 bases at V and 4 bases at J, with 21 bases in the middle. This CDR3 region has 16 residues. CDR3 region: CSAQLLPRERYNEQFF. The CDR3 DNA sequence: TGCAGTGCTCAACTCCTCCCCCGGGAACGATACAATGAGCAGTTCTTC.

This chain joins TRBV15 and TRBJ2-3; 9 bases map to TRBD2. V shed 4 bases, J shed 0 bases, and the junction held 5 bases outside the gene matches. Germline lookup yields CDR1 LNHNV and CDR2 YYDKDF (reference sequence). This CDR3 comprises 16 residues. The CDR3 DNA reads TGTGCCACCAGCATACGACTAGCGGCTAGCACAGATACGCAGTATTTT. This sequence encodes CATSIRLAASTDTQYF.

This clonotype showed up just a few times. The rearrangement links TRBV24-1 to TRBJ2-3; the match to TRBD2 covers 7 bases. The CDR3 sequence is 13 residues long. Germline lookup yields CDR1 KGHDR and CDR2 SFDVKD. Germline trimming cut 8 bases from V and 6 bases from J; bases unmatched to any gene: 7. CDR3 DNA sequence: TGTGCCACCATGCGGGAGTATGCGGATACGCAGTATTTT. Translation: CATMREYADTQYF.

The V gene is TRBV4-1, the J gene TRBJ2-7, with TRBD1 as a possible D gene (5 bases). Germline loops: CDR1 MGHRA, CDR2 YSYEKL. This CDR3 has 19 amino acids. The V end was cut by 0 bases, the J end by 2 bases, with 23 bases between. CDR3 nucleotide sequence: TGCGCCAGCAGCCAAGATAACCGCACCCTTCGGACAAAGACCTACGAGCAGTACTTC. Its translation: CASSQDNRTLRTKTYEQYF.